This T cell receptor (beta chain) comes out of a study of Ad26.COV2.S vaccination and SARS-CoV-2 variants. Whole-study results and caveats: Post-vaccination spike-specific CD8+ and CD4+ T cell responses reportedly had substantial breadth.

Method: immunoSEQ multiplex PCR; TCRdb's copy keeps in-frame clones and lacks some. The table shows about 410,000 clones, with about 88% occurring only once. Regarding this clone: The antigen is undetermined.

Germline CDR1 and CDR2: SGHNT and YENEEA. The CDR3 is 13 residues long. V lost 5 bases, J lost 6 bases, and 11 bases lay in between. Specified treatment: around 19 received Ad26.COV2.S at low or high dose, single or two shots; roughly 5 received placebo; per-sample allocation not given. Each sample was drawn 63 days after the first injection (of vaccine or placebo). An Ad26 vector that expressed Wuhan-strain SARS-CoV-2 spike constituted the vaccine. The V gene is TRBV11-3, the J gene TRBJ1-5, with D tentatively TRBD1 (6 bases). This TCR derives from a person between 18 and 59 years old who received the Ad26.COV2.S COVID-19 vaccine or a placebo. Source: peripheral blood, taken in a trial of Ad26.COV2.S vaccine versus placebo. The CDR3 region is CASSLGGCQPQHF. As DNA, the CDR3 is TGTGCCAGCAGCCTCGGGGGCTGTCAGCCCCAGCATTTT.